These 22 T cell receptor beta chains originate from one sample sequenced in a study of T cell responses to AZD1222 COVID-19 vaccine. Profiling relied on immunoSEQ multiplex PCR, and the TCRdb table lists in-frame clones only, not all of them. The data show 150,000 to 200,000 clones, 94% seen once. The sample here was peripheral blood, taken on day 0 of AZD1222 vaccination. The origin of the receptors is an adult in good health.

This chain links TRBV5-1 with TRBJ2-7; possibly TRBD1 or TRBD2 for D (6 bases each). The CDR3 consists of 13 residues. Deletions cut 6 bases from V and 3 bases from J, with 13 bases between. In germline, CDR1 is SGHRS, CDR2 YFSETQ. This chain's CDR3 is CASNEGGRYEQYF. DNA of the CDR3: TGCGCCAGCAATGAGGGGGGTCGCTACGAGCAGTACTTC. The variable domain in full, completed from reference TRBV5-1 and TRBJ2-7, reads KAGVTQTPRYLIKTRGQQVTLSCSPISGHRSVSWYQQTPGQGLQFLFEYFSETQRNKGNFPGRFSGRQFSNSRSEMNVSTLELGDSALYLCASNEGGRYEQYFGPGTRLTVT.

The chain couples TRBV30 to TRBJ2-3; 9 bases line up with TRBD2. The CDR3 runs to 15 residues. The germline CDR1 and CDR2 sequences are GTSNPN and SVGIG (reference sequence). V lost 0 bases, J lost 4 bases, and 5 bases stayed unmatched. CDR3 sequence: CAWSVPGLAPDTQYF. The CDR3 DNA reads as TGTGCCTGGAGTGTACCGGGACTAGCCCCAGATACGCAGTATTTT.

The sample holds one count of this clone. The chain carries TRBV28 and TRBJ2-1; 8 bases match TRBD2. The CDR3 length is 14 residues. With V trimmed by 7 bases and J by 2 bases, 4 bases remained unmatched. Per the germline V gene, CDR1 is MDHEN and CDR2 is SYDVKM. This chain's CDR3 is CASNLAGPYNEQFF. The CDR3 DNA is TGTGCCAGCAACCTAGCGGGCCCCTACAATGAGCAGTTCTTC.

This chain connects TRBV5-1 to TRBJ2-1; a possible D gene is TRBD1 (6 bases). Trimming pared 3 bases from V and 4 bases from J, leaving 8 bases between. The CDR3 totals 13 residues. The V gene's germline CDR1 is SGHRS and CDR2 YFSETQ. CDR3 region: CASSSTGYNEQFF. The CDR3 bases are TGCGCCAGCAGCTCTACAGGGTACAATGAGCAGTTCTTC.

This clone was seen a single time. J is TRBJ2-6 and V is TRBV12-3 or TRBV12-4, with D unresolved. The length of the CDR3 is 13 residues. V lost 2 bases and J 3 bases, leaving 2 bases between the germline ends. CDR3: CASSLFGANVLTF. The CDR3 region has the DNA TGTGCCAGCAGTTTATTTGGGGCCAACGTCCTGACTTTC.

The chain combines TRBV9 with TRBJ2-1, with 10 bases lining up with TRBD2. The CDR3 runs 17 residues. Trimming removed 3 bases from V and 8 bases from J; junction bases left unmatched: 14. Germline V gene data show CDR1 as SGDLS and CDR2 as YYNGEE. CDR3 DNA sequence: TGTGCCAGCAGCGCGGGACCGTTGGGACTAGCGCTAGATGAGCAGTTCTTC. Translated: CASSAGPLGLALDEQFF.

V usage is TRBV6-5 and J usage is TRBJ2-4; a possible D gene is TRBD2 (5 bases). Germline lookup yields CDR1 MNHEY and CDR2 SVGAGI. Trimming took off 2 bases at V and 8 bases at J, with 7 bases between the two ends. This CDR3 is built from 12 residues. CDR3 loop: CASSYEGYIQYF. The CDR3 DNA is TGTGCCAGCAGTTACGAGGGCTACATTCAGTACTTC.

V is TRBV20-1 and J is TRBJ1-2; 9 nucleotides match TRBD1. CDR1 and CDR2 from the germline V gene are DFQATT and SNEGSKA (reference sequence). The CDR3 has 10 residues. The CDR3 reads CRSGQGGGTF. The CDR3 nucleotides read TGCAGGTCGGGACAGGGCGGTGGCACCTTC.

This rearrangement joins TRBV27 to TRBJ2-1; tentatively, D is TRBD1 (6 bases). The CDR3 consists of 14 residues. V gave up 4 bases and J gave up 4 bases, with 11 bases separating them. Germline assignment: CDR1 MNHEY and CDR2 SMNVEV (reference sequence). CDR3 amino acids: CASSSRTAYNEQFF. The DNA of the CDR3 is TGTGCCAGCAGTTCTCGGACAGCTTACAATGAGCAGTTCTTC.

The rearrangement joins TRBV7-9 to TRBJ1-2, with TRBD1 matching over 7 bases. This CDR3 has 14 amino acids. Germline CDR1 and CDR2: SEHNR and FQNEAQ (reference sequence). V was clipped by 3 bases and J by 5 bases; unmatched bases: 6. CDR3 sequence (DNA): TGTGCCAGCAGCTTCGTAGGGGGCTCGTATGGCTACACCTTC. Encoded protein: CASSFVGGSYGYTF.

The chain links TRBV6-1 to TRBJ1-5; D call uncertain. CDR3 size: 15 residues. The V end was cut by 2 bases, the J end by 0 bases, with 8 bases between. CDR1 is MNHNS, CDR2 SASEGT, per germline. CDR3: CASSEFQNSNQPQHF. The CDR3, as DNA: TGTGCCAGCAGTGAATTCCAGAATAGCAATCAGCCCCAGCATTTT.

The J gene is TRBJ1-2, the V gene TRBV4-2; D is undetermined. Germline V gives CDR1 LGHNA, CDR2 YNFKEQ. The V and J ends lost 3 bases and 2 bases respectively, with 16 bases between them. The CDR3 totals 16 residues. The CDR3 spells CASSHSLTEPNYGYTF. CDR3 DNA sequence: TGTGCCAGCAGCCACAGCTTAACCGAGCCCAACTATGGCTACACCTTC.

The chain joins TRBV30 to TRBJ1-1; D call uncertain. V was clipped by 1 base and J by 0 bases, with 9 bases between them. The V gene's germline CDR1 is GTSNPN and CDR2 SVGIG (reference sequence). This CDR3 is 14 amino acids long. For the CDR3, the DNA is TGTGCCTGGAGTGGTGGCAGGATGAACACTGAAGCTTTCTTT. Its protein is CAWSGGRMNTEAFF. Based on the CDR3 plus reference TRBV30 and TRBJ1-1, the full variable domain is SQTIHQWPATLVQPVGSPLSLECTVEGTSNPNLYWYRQAAGRGLQLLFYSVGIGQISSEVPQNLSASRPQDRQFILSSKKLLLSDSGFYLCAWSGGRMNTEAFFGQGTRLTVV.

V gene TRBV12-3 or TRBV12-4 combines with J gene TRBJ2-5, with TRBD2 identical over 9 bases. The V segment lost 4 bases and the J segment 5 bases; nucleotides outside the gene matches: 2. This CDR3 is built from 13 residues. The CDR3 sequence is CASSWREGETQYF. DNA for the CDR3: TGTGCCAGCAGTTGGCGGGAGGGGGAGACCCAGTACTTC.

The V and J genes are TRBV5-6 and TRBJ2-7, with D uncertain. The CDR3 contains 12 residues. Trimming removed 4 bases from V and 4 bases from J, with 9 bases in between. Germline V gives CDR1 SGHDT, CDR2 YYEEEE. This CDR3 is CASSPMGYEQYF. In DNA form, the CDR3 reads TGTGCCAGCAGCCCCATGGGATACGAGCAGTACTTC.

The chain recombines TRBV30 with TRBJ1-2; D is perhaps TRBD1 (6 bases). CDR3 length equals 10 residues. The V gene lost 1 base and the J gene lost 11 bases, with 8 bases spanning the gap. The germline CDR1 and CDR2 sequences are GTSNPN and SVGIG (reference sequence). The CDR3 DNA follows: TGTGCCTGGAGTGACAGGGTATACACCTTC. This gives the protein CAWSDRVYTF.

A few counts support this clone. V and J are TRBV2 and TRBJ1-5; tentative D call: TRBD1 (5 bases). The germline CDR1 and CDR2 sequences are SNHLY and FYNNEI. The CDR3 runs 14 residues. Trimming stripped 4 bases from V and 3 bases from J, with 10 bases between. CDR3 region: CASSAIQVNQPQHF. The CDR3 DNA follows: TGTGCCAGCAGTGCAATACAGGTCAATCAGCCCCAGCATTTT.

This chain connects TRBV5-6 to TRBJ1-1; the D is unclear. This CDR3 comprises 12 residues. V was pared by 4 bases and J by 6 bases, with 10 bases between. Looked up from germline, CDR1 is SGHDT and CDR2 is YYEEEE. CDR3 in amino acids: CASSRRSPEAFF. CDR3 sequence (DNA): TGTGCCAGCAGCCGGAGGTCCCCTGAAGCTTTCTTT.

The V and J genes are TRBV28 and TRBJ1-3; TRBD1 might be the D (6 bases). The V gene's germline CDR1 is MDHEN and CDR2 SYDVKM. CDR3 length: 13 residues. V was pared by 7 bases and J by 5 bases, with 12 bases between. In DNA, the CDR3 is TGTGCCAGCAACAACAGGGCACGAAACACCATATATTTT. This gives the protein CASNNRARNTIYF.

The chain joins TRBV9 to TRBJ2-1; D remains ambiguous. Trimming removed 0 bases at V and 9 bases at J, with 10 bases between. This CDR3 region has 13 residues. Germline V CDR1 and CDR2: SGDLS, YYNGEE. The CDR3 sequence is CASSVATRREQFF. In nucleotides, the CDR3 is TGTGCCAGCAGCGTAGCTACGCGACGTGAGCAGTTCTTC.

CDR3 in DNA: TGTGCCAGCAGTTCCCGGGATTACTATGGCTACACCTTC. Its translation: CASSSRDYYGYTF. J is TRBJ1-2 and V is TRBV27, with D unresolved. Germline V gives CDR1 MNHEY, CDR2 SMNVEV (reference sequence). Deletions cut 4 bases from V and 3 bases from J, with 9 bases between. The CDR3 runs 13 residues.

The chain has TRBV30 and TRBJ1-1; weak D call: TRBD1 (6 bases). The CDR3 loop spans 15 amino acids. CDR1 is GTSNPN and CDR2 is SVGIG in the germline V gene (reference sequence). V was pared by 2 bases and J by 1 base, with 14 bases between. The CDR3 is CAWSRIGGRNTEAFF. DNA of the CDR3: TGTGCCTGGAGTCGGATAGGGGGGCGGAACACTGAAGCTTTCTTT.